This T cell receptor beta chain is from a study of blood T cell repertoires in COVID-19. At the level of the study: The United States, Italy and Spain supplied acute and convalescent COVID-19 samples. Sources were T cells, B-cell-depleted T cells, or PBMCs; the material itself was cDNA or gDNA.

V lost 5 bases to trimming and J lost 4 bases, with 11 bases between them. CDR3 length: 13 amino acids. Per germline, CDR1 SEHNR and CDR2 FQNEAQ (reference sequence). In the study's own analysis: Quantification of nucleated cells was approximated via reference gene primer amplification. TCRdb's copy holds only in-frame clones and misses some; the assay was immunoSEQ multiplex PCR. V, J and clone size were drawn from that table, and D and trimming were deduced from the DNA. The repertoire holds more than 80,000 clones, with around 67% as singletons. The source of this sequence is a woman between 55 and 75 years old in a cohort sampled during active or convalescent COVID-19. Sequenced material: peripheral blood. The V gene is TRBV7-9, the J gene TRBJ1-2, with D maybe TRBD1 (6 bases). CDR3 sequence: CASSETGFYGYTF. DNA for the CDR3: TGTGCCAGCAGCGAAACAGGGTTCTATGGCTACACCTTC.